One sample yielded the 16 T cell receptor beta chains listed below, sequenced in a study of graft-versus-host responses after intestinal transplantation. TCRdb's copy holds only in-frame clones and misses some; the assay was immunoSEQ multiplex PCR. The table shows roughly 62,000 clones, with around 91% occurring only once. The sample was PBMCs, taken roughly 120 days after intestinal transplantation. These receptors came from a human patient who received an intestinal transplant, so some T cells may come from the graft donor.

This chain joins TRBV27 and TRBJ2-7, with 9 nucleotides matching TRBD1. Germline CDR1 reads MNHEY; CDR2 reads SMNVEV (reference sequence). The CDR3 consists of 13 residues. Losses at the gene ends were 6 bases for V and 9 bases for J; bases not matched to a gene: 9. Written as DNA, the CDR3 is TGTGCCAGCAGCCTCCGACAGGGGGTCGGGCAGTACTTC. It translates to CASSLRQGVGQYF.

The rearrangement joins TRBV18 to TRBJ2-1; the D is unclear. The CDR3 totals 14 residues. Germline V gene sequence: CDR1 KGHSH, CDR2 LQKENI. The V gene lost 2 bases and the J gene lost 4 bases, with 9 bases spanning the gap. CDR3 region: CASSPGKGYNEQFF. The CDR3 DNA reads TGTGCCAGCTCACCAGGGAAGGGTTACAATGAGCAGTTCTTC.

Comment on this clone: This same CDR3 is encoded by further DNA sequences in the sample. V is TRBV28 and J is TRBJ2-1; TRBD2 matches at 9 bases. The V gene end was trimmed by 5 bases and the J gene end by 4 bases; junction bases not matched to a gene: 6. This CDR3 comprises 15 residues. From germline, CDR1 is MDHEN and CDR2 SYDVKM. CDR3 nucleotide sequence: TGTGCCAGCAGTCTGCTAGCGGGGTTATACAATGAGCAGTTCTTC. Protein product: CASSLLAGLYNEQFF.

V gene TRBV15 combines with J gene TRBJ2-2; D gene uncertain. Trimming took 5 bases from V and 6 from J, leaving 19 bases between them. The CDR3 has 16 amino acids. Germline V gene data show CDR1 as LNHNV and CDR2 as YYDKDF (reference sequence). The CDR3 loop is CATSPGSLGMPGELFF. CDR3 DNA: TGTGCCACCAGCCCAGGCAGCTTGGGGATGCCCGGGGAGCTGTTTTTT.

As to this clone: Different DNA sequences within this sample yield the same CDR3. V and J are TRBV27 and TRBJ2-7; TRBD2 matches at 15 bases. V gave up 3 bases and J gave up 7 bases; unmatched junction bases: 1. CDR1 is MNHEY, CDR2 SMNVEV, per germline (reference sequence). The CDR3 has 14 amino acids. CDR3 sequence: CASSFGLAGGEQYF. In nucleotides, the CDR3 is TGTGCCAGCAGTTTCGGACTAGCGGGGGGGGAGCAGTACTTC.

The V and J genes are TRBV11-2 and TRBJ2-7; possibly TRBD2 for D (5 bases). V lost 5 bases and J lost 2, with 19 bases in between. Germline V gene sequence: CDR1 SGHAT, CDR2 FQNNGV. This CDR3 is built from 16 residues. This CDR3 reads CASSDRPAGRPYEQYF. CDR3 DNA sequence: TGTGCCAGCAGCGACCGGCCCGCGGGCCGCCCCTACGAGCAGTACTTC.

J is TRBJ2-3 and V is TRBV5-4; TRBD2 agrees at 7 bases. Germline CDR1 reads SGHNT; CDR2 reads YYREEE (reference sequence). V shed 4 bases, J shed 6 bases, and the junction held 8 bases outside the gene matches. This CDR3 is built from 14 residues. CDR3: CASSLGGVRDTQYF. The CDR3 nucleotides read TGTGCCAGCAGCCTTGGGGGGGTAAGGGATACGCAGTATTTT.

This rearrangement joins TRBV6-5 to TRBJ2-3; D perhaps matches TRBD1 (5 bases). This CDR3 has 15 residues. Germline V gene data show CDR1 as MNHEY and CDR2 as SVGAGI. Trimming stripped 7 bases from V and 2 bases from J, with 16 bases between. The CDR3 DNA sequence: TGTGCCAGCAATATCCGGCTGGGGCACACAGATACGCAGTATTTT. Amino acid sequence: CASNIRLGHTDTQYF.

The rearrangement uses TRBV4-1 and TRBJ2-3, with 11 bases identical to TRBD2. Losses at the gene ends were 3 bases for V and 4 bases for J; bases not matched to a gene: 6. Germline V gene lookup returns CDR1 MGHRA and CDR2 YSYEKL. CDR3 length: 16 amino acids. DNA for the CDR3: TGCGCCAGCAGCCAGCAGGCTAGCGGGGGGTCAGATACGCAGTATTTT. Its protein product is CASSQQASGGSDTQYF.

The V call is TRBV7-9, the J call TRBJ1-2; D gene ambiguous. This CDR3 comprises 13 residues. Trimming pared 5 bases from V and 5 bases from J, leaving 12 bases between. Germline V gene sequence: CDR1 SEHNR, CDR2 FQNEAQ (reference sequence). The CDR3 sequence: CASSQYIGYGYTF. CDR3 bases: TGTGCCAGCAGCCAATACATTGGGTATGGCTACACCTTC.

The rearrangement uses TRBV11-1 and TRBJ2-7, with TRBD1 identical over 9 bases. The CDR3 contains 14 residues. The V gene's germline CDR1 is SGHAT and CDR2 FQDESV (reference sequence). Trimming took 5 bases from V and 5 from J; bases not matched to a gene: 7. The CDR3 nucleotides are TGTGCCAGCAGCGAACAGGGGGCCTCGAACGAGCAGTACTTC. Translated: CASSEQGASNEQYF. Together with reference TRBV11-1 and TRBJ2-7, the CDR3 gives the full variable domain: EAEVAQSPRYKITEKSQAVAFWCDPISGHATLYWYRQILGQGPELLVQFQDESVVDDSQLPKDRFSAERLKGVDSTLKIQPAELGDSAMYLCASSEQGASNEQYFGPGTRLTVT.

The chain employs TRBV5-4 and TRBJ1-2; TRBD1 is a possible D gene (6 bases). The CDR3 has 12 residues. Trimming cost V 4 bases and J 7 bases, with 11 bases left between them. Germline V CDR1 and CDR2: SGHNT, YYREEE (reference sequence). CDR3: CASSTHRAGYTF. DNA for the CDR3: TGTGCCAGCAGCACCCACAGGGCTGGCTACACCTTC. The variable domain in full, completed from reference TRBV5-4 and TRBJ1-2, reads ETGVTQSPTHLIKTRGQQVTLRCSSQSGHNTVSWYQQALGQGPQFIFQYYREEENGRGNFPPRFSGLQFPNYSSELNVNALELDDSALYLCASSTHRAGYTFGSGTRLTVV.

V and J are TRBV7-9 and TRBJ2-7; TRBD2 is a possible D gene (5 bases). V lost 4 bases and J lost 4, with 14 bases in between. CDR3 length equals 14 residues. Germline CDR1 SEHNR, CDR2 FQNEAQ (reference sequence). CDR3 in amino acids: CASSSSGVPYEQYF. The CDR3 DNA reads as TGTGCCAGCAGCTCTTCCGGGGTTCCGTACGAGCAGTACTTC.

The chain employs TRBV2 and TRBJ2-2; D remains unclear. The germline V gene encodes CDR1 SNHLY and CDR2 FYNNEI. CDR3 length equals 14 residues. Between the trimmed V and J ends, which lost 3 bases and 4 bases, there was a span of 9 bases. In DNA, the CDR3 is TGTGCCAGCAGTGATGGTGGGTTCACCGGGGAGCTGTTTTTT. Translating it yields CASSDGGFTGELFF.

CDR3 bases: TGCGCCAGCAGCCAAGAGCTAGCGGGGAGCTCCTACAATGAGCAGTTCTTC. Its protein is CASSQELAGSSYNEQFF. This chain uses TRBV4-1 with TRBJ2-1; 9 nucleotides align to TRBD2. This CDR3 is built from 17 residues. Germline CDR1 and CDR2: MGHRA and YSYEKL. Trimming took 0 bases from V and 0 from J; bases not matched to a gene: 3.

The J gene is TRBJ2-7, the V gene TRBV4-2; 8 bases fit TRBD2. Losses at the gene ends were 0 bases for V and 6 bases for J; bases not matched to a gene: 10. The germline V gene encodes CDR1 LGHNA and CDR2 YNFKEQ. This CDR3 is 16 amino acids long. The CDR3 bases are TGTGCCAGCAGCCAAGATTCGGGAGGGCGGGGGTTCGAGCAGTACTTC. Translation gives CASSQDSGGRGFEQYF.